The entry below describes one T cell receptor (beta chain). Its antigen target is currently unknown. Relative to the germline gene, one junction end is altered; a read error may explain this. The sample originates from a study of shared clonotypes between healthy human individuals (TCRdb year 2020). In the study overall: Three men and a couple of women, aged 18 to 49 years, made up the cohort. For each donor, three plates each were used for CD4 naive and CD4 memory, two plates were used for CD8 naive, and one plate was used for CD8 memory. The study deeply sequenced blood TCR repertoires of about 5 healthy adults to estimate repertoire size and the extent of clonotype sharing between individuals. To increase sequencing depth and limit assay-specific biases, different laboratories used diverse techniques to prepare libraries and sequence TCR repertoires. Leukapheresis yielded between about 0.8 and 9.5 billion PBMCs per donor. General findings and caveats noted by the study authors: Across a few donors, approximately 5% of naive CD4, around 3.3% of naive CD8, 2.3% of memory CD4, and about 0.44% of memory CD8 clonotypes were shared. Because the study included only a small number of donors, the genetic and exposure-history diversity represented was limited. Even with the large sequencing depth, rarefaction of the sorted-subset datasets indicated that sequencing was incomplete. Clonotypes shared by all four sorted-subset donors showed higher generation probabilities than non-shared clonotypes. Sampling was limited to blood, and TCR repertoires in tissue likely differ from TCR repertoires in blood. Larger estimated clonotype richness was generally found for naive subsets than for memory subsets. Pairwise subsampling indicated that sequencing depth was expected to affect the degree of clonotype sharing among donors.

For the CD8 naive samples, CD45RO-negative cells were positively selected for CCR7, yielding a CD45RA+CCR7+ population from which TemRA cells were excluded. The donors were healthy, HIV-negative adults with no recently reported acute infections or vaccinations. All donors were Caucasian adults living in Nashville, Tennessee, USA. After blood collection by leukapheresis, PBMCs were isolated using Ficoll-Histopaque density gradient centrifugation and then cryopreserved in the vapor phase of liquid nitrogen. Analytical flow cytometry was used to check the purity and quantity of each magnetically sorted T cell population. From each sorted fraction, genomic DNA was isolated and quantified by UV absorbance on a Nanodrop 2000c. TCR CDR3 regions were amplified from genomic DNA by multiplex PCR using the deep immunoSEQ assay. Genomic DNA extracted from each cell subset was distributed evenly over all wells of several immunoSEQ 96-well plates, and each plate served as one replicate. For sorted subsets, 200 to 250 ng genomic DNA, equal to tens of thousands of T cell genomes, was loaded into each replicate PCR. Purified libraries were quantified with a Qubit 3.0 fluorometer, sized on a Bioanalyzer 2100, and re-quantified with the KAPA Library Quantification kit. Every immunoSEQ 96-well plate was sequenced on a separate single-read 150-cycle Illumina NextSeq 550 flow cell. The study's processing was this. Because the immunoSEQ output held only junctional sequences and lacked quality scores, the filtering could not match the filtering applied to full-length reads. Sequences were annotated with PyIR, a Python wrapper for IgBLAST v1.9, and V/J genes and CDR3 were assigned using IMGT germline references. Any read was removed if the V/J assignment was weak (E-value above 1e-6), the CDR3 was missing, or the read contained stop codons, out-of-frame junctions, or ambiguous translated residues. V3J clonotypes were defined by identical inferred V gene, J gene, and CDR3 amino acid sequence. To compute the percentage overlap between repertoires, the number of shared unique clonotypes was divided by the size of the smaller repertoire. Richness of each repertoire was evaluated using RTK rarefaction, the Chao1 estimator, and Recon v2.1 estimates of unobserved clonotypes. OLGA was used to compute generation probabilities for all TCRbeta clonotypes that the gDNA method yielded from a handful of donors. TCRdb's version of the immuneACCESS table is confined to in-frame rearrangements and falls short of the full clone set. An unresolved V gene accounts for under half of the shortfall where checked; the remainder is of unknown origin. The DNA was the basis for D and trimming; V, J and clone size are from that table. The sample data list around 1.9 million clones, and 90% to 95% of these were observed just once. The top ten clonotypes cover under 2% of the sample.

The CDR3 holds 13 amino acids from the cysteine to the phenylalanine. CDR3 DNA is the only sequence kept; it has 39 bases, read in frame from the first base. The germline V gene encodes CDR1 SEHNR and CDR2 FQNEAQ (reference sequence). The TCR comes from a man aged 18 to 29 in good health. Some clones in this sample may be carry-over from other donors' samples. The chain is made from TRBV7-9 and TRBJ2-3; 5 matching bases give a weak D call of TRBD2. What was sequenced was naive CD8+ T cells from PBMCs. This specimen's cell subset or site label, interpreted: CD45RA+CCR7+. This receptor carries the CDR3 CASSLAGLDDGRF. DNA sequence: TGTGCCAGCAGCTTAGCCGGACTGGACGACGGAAGGTTT.